The T cell receptor beta chain under discussion was sequenced for a study of Ad26.COV2.S vaccination and SARS-CoV-2 variants. The wider study: The donor belonged to the COV1001 Ad26.COV2.S trial arm. Study-wide results and limits: Responses of spike-specific T cells (both CD8+ and CD4+) reportedly showed substantial breadth after vaccination.

Note on this clone: As yet, its antigen is unknown.

Clones were sequenced by immunoSEQ multiplex PCR, and TCRdb holds only the in-frame ones, with some missing. The sample lists approximately 340,000 clones; 80% to 90% were seen once. The treatment: 15 to 20 received Ad26.COV2.S at low or high dose, single or two shots; roughly five received placebo; per-sample allocation not given. Each sample was drawn 63 days after the first injection (of vaccine or placebo). The sample came from a Boston adult aged 18-55 years. The CDR3 has 12 amino acids. The V segment lost 4 bases and the J segment 7 bases; nucleotides outside the gene matches: 6. CDR1 and CDR2 from the germline V gene are SQVTM and ANQGSEA.

The TCR was taken from a person aged 18-60 years who received the Ad26.COV2.S COVID-19 vaccine or a placebo. The V and J genes are TRBV29-1 and TRBJ1-2, with 7 bases fitting TRBD1. The sequencing used peripheral blood, collected in a trial of Ad26.COV2.S vaccine versus placebo. The CDR3 sequence: CSVVQGGSGYTF. The CDR3 DNA is TGCAGCGTTGTTCAGGGGGGAAGTGGCTACACCTTC.